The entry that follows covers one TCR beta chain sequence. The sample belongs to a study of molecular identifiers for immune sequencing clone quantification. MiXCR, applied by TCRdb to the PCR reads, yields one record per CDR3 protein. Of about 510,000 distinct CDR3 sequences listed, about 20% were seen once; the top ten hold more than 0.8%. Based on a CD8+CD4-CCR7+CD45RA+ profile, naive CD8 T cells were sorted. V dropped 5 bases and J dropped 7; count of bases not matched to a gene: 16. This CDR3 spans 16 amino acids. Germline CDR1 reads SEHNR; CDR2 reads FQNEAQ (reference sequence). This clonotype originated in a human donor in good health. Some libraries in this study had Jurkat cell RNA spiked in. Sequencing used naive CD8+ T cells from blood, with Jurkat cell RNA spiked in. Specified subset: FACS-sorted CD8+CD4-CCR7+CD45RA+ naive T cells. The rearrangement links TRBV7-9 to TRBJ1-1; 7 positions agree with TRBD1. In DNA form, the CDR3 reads TGTGCCAGCAGCCGTCCCCTAGGGGACAGTGATAATGAAGCTTTCTTT. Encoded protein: CASSRPLGDSDNEAFF.